These 19 T cell receptor beta chains originate from one sample sequenced in a study of shared clonotypes between healthy human individuals. CD8 cells classed as naive were CD45RO-negative and positively selected for CCR7, excluding terminally differentiated effector memory CD45RA+ cells. Clones were read by immunoSEQ multiplex PCR, and TCRdb kept only the in-frame ones, dropping some. The sample carries hundreds of thousands of clones, around 96% recorded once. Source material: naive CD8+ T cells sorted from blood. These receptor sequences come from a woman younger than 45 in good health.

The chain employs TRBV4-1 and TRBJ1-6; tentative D call: TRBD1 (5 bases). V lost 0 bases to trimming and J lost 5 bases, with 8 bases between them. CDR1 and CDR2 from the germline V gene are MGHRA and YSYEKL. The CDR3 extends over 15 amino acids. CDR3 in amino acids: CASSQDSRDNSPLHF. The DNA for the CDR3 is TGCGCCAGCAGCCAAGATAGCAGGGATAATTCACCCCTCCACTTT.

V usage is TRBV13 and J usage is TRBJ1-4, with D maybe TRBD1 (5 bases). The CDR3 is 14 amino acids. Trimming removed 0 bases at V and 3 bases at J, with 5 bases between. Germline loops: CDR1 PRHDT, CDR2 FYEKMQ (reference sequence). The CDR3, as DNA: TGTGCCAGCAGCTTAGGGACAGCTAATGAAAAACTGTTTTTT. Encoded protein: CASSLGTANEKLFF.

This chain connects TRBV5-4 to TRBJ2-5; 10 bases line up with TRBD2. The J call may be faulty, since TRBJ2-7 better matches the DNA end. CDR1 SGHNT and CDR2 YYREEE come from the germline V gene (reference sequence). This CDR3 is 17 amino acids long. This chain's CDR3 is CASSLDRPSGSDYEQYF. The CDR3 DNA is TGTGCCAGCAGCTTGGATAGGCCTAGCGGGAGTGACTACGAGCAGTACTTC.

This clone was detected only once. The chain joins TRBV29-1 to TRBJ2-2; 11 positions match TRBD2. The germline V gene encodes CDR1 SQVTM and CDR2 ANQGSEA. Trimming at V came to 6 bases and at J to 5 bases, leaving 5 bases not matched to a gene. The CDR3 runs 14 residues. CDR3 residues: CSVGLAGRTGELFF. The DNA for the CDR3 is TGCAGCGTCGGACTAGCGGGTCGAACCGGGGAGCTGTTTTTT.

V is TRBV4-1 and J is TRBJ2-7; 11 bases fit TRBD2. Germline V gives CDR1 MGHRA, CDR2 YSYEKL. The V segment lost 4 bases and the J segment 5 bases; nucleotides outside the gene matches: 10. This CDR3 is 16 amino acids long. CDR3 sequence: CASSPQQGLAVHEQYF. CDR3 sequence (DNA): TGCGCCAGCAGCCCCCAACAGGGACTAGCGGTCCACGAGCAGTACTTC.

The rearrangement uses TRBV6-1 and TRBJ2-3; TRBD2 might be the D (6 bases). Between the trimmed V and J ends, which lost 6 bases and 0 bases, there was a span of 10 bases. The CDR3 has 14 residues. Germline V CDR1 and CDR2: MNHNS, SASEGT. CDR3 DNA: TGTGCCAGCAGATCCGGGACTAGCACAGATACGCAGTATTTT. Protein sequence: CASRSGTSTDTQYF.

The chain is built from TRBV5-1 and TRBJ2-7, with D uncertain. There are 13 residues in the CDR3. CDR1 and CDR2 (germline): SGHRS, YFSETQ. V lost 5 bases, J lost 0 bases, and 9 bases lay in between. The CDR3 loop reads CASRLKSSYEQYF. The CDR3, as DNA: TGCGCCAGCAGGTTAAAAAGCTCCTACGAGCAGTACTTC.

The CDR3 here is CASSILDTNNEQFF. CDR3 coding DNA: TGTGCCAGTAGTATTCTGGACACCAACAATGAGCAGTTCTTC. The V and J genes are TRBV19 and TRBJ2-1; a weak D match, TRBD1 (5 bases). V lost 3 bases to trimming and J lost 5 bases, with 11 bases between them. Per the germline V gene, CDR1 is LNHDA and CDR2 is SQIVND (reference sequence). This CDR3 region has 14 residues.

The chain carries TRBV7-8 and TRBJ2-2; 8 bases are a match to TRBD1. CDR1 and CDR2 (germline): SGHVS, FQNEAQ. V dropped 0 bases and J dropped 5; count of bases not matched to a gene: 8. CDR3 length: 17 amino acids. The CDR3 DNA is TGTGCCAGCAGCTTAGCGGCAGGGGGCCGACTTACCGGGGAGCTGTTTTTT. This sequence encodes CASSLAAGGRLTGELFF.

The J gene is TRBJ2-7, the V gene TRBV4-2, with 14 bases matching TRBD2. CDR3 size: 15 residues. Germline CDR1 and CDR2: LGHNA and YNFKEQ. V shed 4 bases and J 7 bases; nucleotides not matched to a gene: 6. CDR3 loop: CASSLTSGRAEEQYF. For the CDR3, the DNA is TGTGCCAGCAGCCTGACTAGCGGGAGGGCCGAAGAGCAGTACTTC.

The J gene is TRBJ2-4, the V gene TRBV11-2; D gene unclear. The length of the CDR3 is 14 residues. Germline-derived CDR1 and CDR2 are SGHAT and FQNNGV. Trimming stripped 1 base from V and 0 bases from J, with 4 bases between. In DNA form, the CDR3 reads TGTGCCAGCAGCTTAGCGGGAGCCAAAAACATTCAGTACTTC. It specifies CASSLAGAKNIQYF.

The gene calls are TRBV28 and TRBJ1-1, with D uncertain. The CDR3 spans 12 residues. V gave up 6 bases and J gave up 4 bases, with 9 bases separating them. CDR1 MDHEN and CDR2 SYDVKM come from the germline V gene. The CDR3 DNA reads as TGTGCCAGCAGCCCCGAGACCACTGAAGCTTTCTTT. Translating gives CASSPETTEAFF.

This chain connects TRBV23-1 to TRBJ2-7, with 10 bases lining up with TRBD1. TRBV23-1 is classed as an ORF, of uncertain function. This CDR3 has 17 residues. Trimming removed 0 bases from V and 5 bases from J; junction bases left unmatched: 10. The CDR3 region has the DNA TGCGCCAGCAGTCAATCGCGGTCAGGGACAGGGGTACACGAGCAGTACTTC. It is translated as CASSQSRSGTGVHEQYF.

The chain uses TRBV27 and TRBJ2-1; D is perhaps TRBD1 or TRBD2 (5 bases each). V lost 5 bases to trimming and J lost 6 bases, with 29 bases between them. Germline loops: CDR1 MNHEY, CDR2 SMNVEV (reference sequence). This CDR3 has 19 residues. CDR3 amino acids: CASSQDETSGPLSRNEQFF. For the CDR3, the DNA is TGTGCCAGCAGTCAAGACGAAACCTCGGGACCATTATCCCGCAATGAGCAGTTCTTC.

This clone appeared a single time. The chain is built from TRBV6-6 and TRBJ2-1, with 8 bases matching TRBD1. Germline V gene data show CDR1 as MNHNY and CDR2 as SVGAGI (reference sequence). The CDR3 totals 16 residues. V trimming: 5 bases; J trimming: 4 bases; junction bases outside the gene matches: 10. The CDR3 loop reads CASSTPDRGTYNEQFF. CDR3 DNA sequence: TGTGCCAGCAGTACTCCCGACAGGGGAACTTACAATGAGCAGTTCTTC.

V gene TRBV5-1 combines with J gene TRBJ1-4, with D possibly matching TRBD1 (6 bases). CDR1 is SGHRS and CDR2 is YFSETQ in the germline V gene. This CDR3 has 15 amino acids. V lost 0 bases and J 3 bases, leaving 9 bases between the germline ends. The CDR3 reads CASSLVGAANEKLFF. In DNA, the CDR3 is TGCGCCAGCAGCTTGGTGGGGGCGGCTAATGAAAAACTGTTTTTT.

The chain carries TRBV5-4 and TRBJ2-5; TRBD2 matches 8 bases. Per the germline V gene, CDR1 is SGHNT and CDR2 is YYREEE (reference sequence). This CDR3 contains 16 residues. V shed 5 bases and J 7 bases; nucleotides not matched to a gene: 16. CDR3 sequence (DNA): TGTGCCAGCAGTTACGACCCGGATGGGACTAGGGGGACCCAGTACTTC. Protein: CASSYDPDGTRGTQYF.

This clone showed up just a few times. V and J are TRBV6-5 and TRBJ1-1; unclear D gene. This CDR3 region has 12 residues. Between the trimmed V and J ends, which lost 8 bases and 3 bases, there was a span of 10 bases. Germline V gene sequence: CDR1 MNHEY, CDR2 SVGAGI. The CDR3 bases are TGTGCCAGCGGCCCGGGAGACACTGAAGCTTTCTTT. Translation gives CASGPGDTEAFF.

The chain employs TRBV12-5 and TRBJ2-2; 9 bases fit TRBD2. From germline, CDR1 is LGHNT and CDR2 FRNRAP. This CDR3 comprises 16 residues. V lost 3 bases, J lost 3 bases, and 5 bases stayed unmatched. The CDR3 region has the DNA TGTGCTAGTGGTTTAGGTCTAGCGGGACACACCGGGGAGCTGTTTTTT. This sequence encodes CASGLGLAGHTGELFF. Based on the CDR3 plus reference TRBV12-5 and TRBJ2-2, the full variable domain is DARVTQTPRHKVTEMGQEVTMRCQPILGHNTVFWYRQTMMQGLELLAYFRNRAPLDDSGMPKDRFSAEMPDATLATLKIQPSEPRDSAVYFCASGLGLAGHTGELFFGEGSRLTVL.